The rows below give T cell receptor beta chains drawn from one sample of a study of blood T cells in healthy people across ages. One entry per CDR3 protein results from TCRdb running MiXCR on the 5' RACE reads. The table lists around 1,700,000 distinct CDR3 sequences, roughly 27% of them singletons. The sample taken for sequencing was blood. All receptors come from a woman aged 25-40 years in good health. Each CDR3 is given with its conserved first and last residue.

v_gene	j_gene	CDR3aa
TRBV11-2	TRBJ2-1	CASSLVAGEGNEQFF
TRBV7-2	TRBJ1-2	CASSLRGYSSNYGYTF
TRBV3-1	TRBJ1-1	CASSPRDRKNTEAFF
TRBV12-3/TRBV12-4	TRBJ2-3	CASSPRADTQYF
TRBV5-1	NA	CASSPIGSLIEQYF
TRBV7-3	TRBJ2-2	CASSWGSGLASGELFF
TRBV7-2	TRBJ1-4	CASSLGHGEKLFF
TRBV5-1	TRBJ1-1	CASSQEVRDTEAFF
TRBV2	TRBJ2-1	CASIPVPGNNEQFF
TRBV14	TRBJ2-3	CASSPKPYTDTQYF
TRBV5-1	TRBJ2-7	CASSGDRLYEQYF
TRBV6-1	TRBJ2-5	CASRGTGTETQYF
TRBV11-2	TRBJ2-5	CASSFLADQETRYF
TRBV15	TRBJ1-6	CATSRDPTGSSFHF
TRBV29-1	TRBJ2-2	CSVGGPREAGEPFF
TRBV18	TRBJ2-1	CSSSPLGQGAYNEQFF
TRBV10-3	TRBJ1-1	CAISESGGTEAFF
TRBV5-1	TRBJ2-1	CASSLAILSYNEQFF
TRBV5-1	TRBJ1-5	CASSLRRGYGNQPQHF
TRBV20-1	TRBJ2-7	CSAKLAGVYEQYF
TRBV2	TRBJ2-1	CASKAGATYNEQFF
TRBV20-1	NA	CSADSGSTSCEQYF
TRBV29-1	TRBJ2-7	CSAGQGNEQYF
TRBV29-1	TRBJ2-7	CSGGAGALRSSYEQYF
TRBV19	TRBJ2-7	CASSIDLGAARQYF
TRBV20-1	TRBJ2-5	CSAQTSGTGLGTQYF
TRBV14	TRBJ2-3	CASSQRPRTSGRMSDTQYF
TRBV21-1	TRBJ2-5	CASRPYGRGRSETQYF
TRBV9	TRBJ2-1	CASSVQREFFYEQFF
TRBV6-5	TRBJ2-1	CASSPNYNEQFF
TRBV10-3	TRBJ2-5	CAISFGTSGSGETQYF
TRBV10-3	TRBJ2-3	CAINTPSGGATDTQYF
TRBV29-1	TRBJ2-7	CSVGGGEQYF
TRBV20-1	TRBJ2-1	CSASNSGGAYNEQFF
TRBV12-3/TRBV12-4	TRBJ2-7	CASSLRRVPYEQYF
TRBV12-3/TRBV12-4	TRBJ2-1	CTSSLLALDNEQFF
TRBV20-1	TRBJ1-2	CSARLGSSGGYTF